The 11 T cell receptor beta chains presented below share a single source sample, sequenced in a study of shared clonotypes between healthy human individuals. TCRdb's copy holds only in-frame clones and misses some; the assay was immunoSEQ multiplex PCR. The sample yields approximately 500,000 clones, 75% to 80% seen once. Sequencing was done on a sample of PBMCs. The receptors were sampled from a middle-aged woman in good health. Some clones in this sample may be carry-over from other donors' samples.

This chain uses TRBV5-1 with TRBJ2-3; 8 bases agree with TRBD1. Germline-derived CDR1 and CDR2 are SGHRS and YFSETQ. The CDR3 contains 15 residues. V dropped 2 bases and J dropped 2; count of bases not matched to a gene: 4. DNA of the CDR3: TGCGCCAGCAGCTTAGTGGACAGGGACACAGATACGCAGTATTTT. This encodes CASSLVDRDTDTQYF.

The rearrangement uses TRBV30 and TRBJ1-5; D might be TRBD1 (6 bases). Germline CDR1 and CDR2: GTSNPN and SVGIG (reference sequence). The CDR3 has 13 amino acids. The V end was cut by 4 bases, the J end by 2 bases, with 9 bases between. The CDR3 sequence: CAWNSGGNQPQHF. CDR3 nucleotide sequence: TGTGCCTGGAATTCAGGGGGCAATCAGCCCCAGCATTTT.

The rearrangement joins TRBV5-1 to TRBJ2-5; D is possibly TRBD2 (5 bases). The V and J ends lost 0 bases and 4 bases respectively, with 16 bases between them. Looked up from germline, CDR1 is SGHRS and CDR2 is YFSETQ. The CDR3 extends over 16 amino acids. CDR3 loop: CASSLEIAGMRETQYF. The DNA of the CDR3 is TGCGCCAGCAGCTTGGAGATCGCCGGGATGAGAGAGACCCAGTACTTC.

The chain carries TRBV27 and TRBJ2-3; D is undetermined. Germline CDR1 MNHEY, CDR2 SMNVEV (reference sequence). The CDR3 totals 12 residues. V lost 6 bases and J lost 5, with 9 bases in between. CDR3 protein: CASSSTRDTQYF. The CDR3 DNA is TGTGCCAGCAGCTCAACCAGAGATACGCAGTATTTT.

About this clone: This sample includes further DNA sequences coding for the same CDR3. The chain employs TRBV2 and TRBJ2-1; no reliable D call. Trimming removed 4 bases from V and 4 bases from J, with 2 bases in between. Germline V gene data show CDR1 as SNHLY and CDR2 as FYNNEI. CDR3 length: 11 residues. This chain's CDR3 is CASSVYNEQFF. CDR3 sequence (DNA): TGTGCCAGCAGTGTATACAATGAGCAGTTCTTC.

The chain has TRBV19 and TRBJ1-2; D is undetermined. There are 12 residues in the CDR3. Germline V gives CDR1 LNHDA, CDR2 SQIVND (reference sequence). Trimming left V 2 bases short and J 4 bases short, with 5 bases between. CDR3 amino acids: CASSITLYGYTF. CDR3 DNA: TGTGCCAGTAGTATAACGCTCTATGGCTACACCTTC.

This clone showed up just once. The V gene is TRBV2, the J gene TRBJ2-7, with 9 bases that match TRBD2. The CDR3 spans 13 residues. CDR1 and CDR2 (germline): SNHLY, FYNNEI. V dropped 7 bases and J dropped 13; count of bases not matched to a gene: 14. CDR3 amino acids: CASTEGVAGVSYF. In DNA, the CDR3 is TGTGCCAGCACCGAGGGGGTAGCGGGAGTATCATACTTC.

This chain connects TRBV7-2 to TRBJ2-1; D is unresolved. V lost 1 base, J lost 5 bases, and 6 bases lay in between. Germline lookup yields CDR1 SGHTA and CDR2 FQGNSA. The length of the CDR3 is 13 residues. CDR3 in amino acids: CASSLGYNNEQFF. CDR3 DNA: TGTGCCAGCAGCTTAGGCTACAACAATGAGCAGTTCTTC.

This clone was seen a few times. V is TRBV5-1 and J is TRBJ1-1, with a weak D call TRBD1 (6 bases). V lost 0 bases and J 0 bases, leaving 15 bases between the germline ends. This CDR3 has 17 residues. Per germline, CDR1 SGHRS and CDR2 YFSETQ. In nucleotides, the CDR3 is TGCGCCAGCAGCTTGGTGGGGACGGGGGGCTTGAACACTGAAGCTTTCTTT. Translating gives CASSLVGTGGLNTEAFF.

This rearrangement joins TRBV14 to TRBJ2-2; no clear D gene. The germline CDR1 and CDR2 sequences are SGHDN and FVKESK. CDR3 length: 12 amino acids. V lost 4 bases and J 4 bases, leaving 4 bases between the germline ends. The CDR3 here is CASSPGTGELFF. The CDR3 DNA reads TGTGCCAGCAGCCCCGGCACCGGGGAGCTGTTTTTT.

In its sample, this clone was seen once. This sequence joins TRBV29-1 and TRBJ1-4; D ambiguous. With 4 bases removed from V and 8 bases from J, the gap between germline ends came to 11 bases. The CDR3 covers 12 residues. In germline, CDR1 is SQVTM, CDR2 ANQGSEA. The DNA of the CDR3 is TGCAGCGTTGTGGAGGGTTTCGAAAAACTGTTTTTT. It yields the protein CSVVEGFEKLFF.